This T cell receptor (beta chain) was retrieved from a study of blood T cell repertoires in COVID-19. Study-wide context: The origin of the acute and convalescent COVID-19 samples was the United States, Italy and Spain.

The germline V gene has CDR1 GTSNPN and CDR2 SVGIG (reference sequence). The CDR3 covers 13 residues. V lost 3 bases, J lost 3 bases, and 11 bases lay in between. Repertoires were generated with immunoSEQ multiplex PCR, while TCRdb's copy carries only in-frame clones and drops some. The repertoire has roughly 400,000 clones, roughly nine tenths of them found once; the top ten carry around 1.1%. The sample was PBMCs or T cells enriched from blood (not recorded which). This sequence was found in a man younger than 40 who had recovered from COVID-19. This sequence joins TRBV30 and TRBJ1-1, with D uncertain. The CDR3 region is CAWRQDRDTEAFF. The DNA of the CDR3 is TGTGCCTGGAGGCAAGATCGCGACACTGAAGCTTTCTTT.